This TCR beta chain stems from a study of blood T cell repertoires in COVID-19 (dated by TCRdb to the early 2020s). Concerning the study at large: Samples from collaborators originated in the United States, Italy and Spain and spanned both the acute and convalescent phases of COVID-19. The material from the prospective study consisted of cDNA or gDNA derived from T cells, B-cell-depleted T cells, or PBMCs. Deeply sampled blood TCRbeta repertoires from subjects exposed to, actively infected with, or recovered from COVID-19 were included in the dataset. A freely available public database, intended as a resource for researchers studying the immune response to SARS-CoV-2, is where the repertoires were released. Samples were obtained from the ongoing ImmuneRACE study (first 160 participants) and from some 1,300 subjects provided by 6 global collaborators. The sample metadata nearly always contained a de-identified subject ID, COVID-19 status, age in years and sex. Where HLA class I and class II types were available, the types were taken from metadata supplied by the sample provider, not from assay-based typing.

The junction shows trimming of 4 bases on V and 7 bases on J, plus 10 bases between the germline ends. Taken from the germline V gene (reference sequence), the CDR1 and CDR2 loops are PRHDT and FYEKMQ. The CDR3 runs 13 amino acids, cysteine and phenylalanine included. The sequence is cut down to CDR3 DNA, 39 bases in frame from base 1. The study at large found these results: The amount of clinical and demographic metadata varied by source and participant and was provided uncurated.

With respect to this clone: What antigen it recognizes has not been identified. Base quality data are lacking; no much larger clone is found one base away.

In Seattle, one collaborating source enrolled patients while the infection was active and tracked those patients longitudinally over the course of disease. The collaborating institutions used their own protocols to collect whole blood in K2EDTA tubes. For TCRbeta analysis, collaborators shipped samples as frozen whole blood, isolated PBMCs, or DNA extracted from either of those sample types. The immunoSEQ Assay, a bias-controlled multiplex PCR, was used to amplify TCRbeta CDR3 regions from genomic DNA. The original pipeline was this. Nucleated cell counts per sample were estimated from amplification of reference gene primers within the assay. Sequence reads were collapsed and filtered to measure the absolute abundance of every unique TCRbeta CDR3 rearrangement. For each sample, productive Simpson clonality was calculated as the square root of Simpson's diversity index across productive rearrangements. TCRdb's version of the immuneACCESS table is confined to in-frame rearrangements and falls short of the full clone set. An unresolved V gene accounts for under half of the shortfall where checked; the remainder is of unknown origin. Clone size and V and J calls were adopted from that table, with D and trimming inferred from the DNA. In all, the sample holds some 290,000 clones, and approximately 89% of those were seen once. Jointly, the top ten make up around 10% of the sample.

Sequencing input: peripheral blood. The source is a woman in her twenties or thirties with COVID-19, enrolled during active disease. The chain links TRBV13 with TRBJ2-2; the D gene cannot be resolved reliably. CDR3 region: CASSSVNSGELFF. The DNA reads as follows: TGTGCCAGCAGCTCCGTAAATAGCGGGGAGCTGTTTTTT.